This T cell receptor (beta chain) was obtained from a study of blood T cell repertoires in COVID-19. Original methodology: Quantification of nucleated cells was approximated via reference gene primer amplification. The method was immunoSEQ multiplex PCR; TCRdb's version includes in-frame clones alone and lacks a portion of them. The V and J calls and clone size come from that table; D and trimming were worked out from the DNA. This sample has just over 250,000 clones, with around four fifths found just once. V shed 1 base and J shed 6 bases, with 13 bases lying between them. Germline V gene lookup returns CDR1 MNHNS and CDR2 SASEGT. This CDR3 has 15 amino acids. This clone was observed a single time.

The source of this sequence is a man aged 25-45 years with acute COVID-19. The chain links TRBV6-1 to TRBJ2-1; D is perhaps TRBD2 (6 bases). Sequencing used PBMCs or T cells enriched from blood (not recorded which). DNA of the CDR3: TGTGCCAGCAGTGAAGGCTGGGGAGGTCGCAATGAGCAGTTCTTC. Translated, it gives CASSEGWGGRNEQFF.